The 3 T cell receptor beta chains presented below share a single source sample, sequenced in a study of OX40 agonist ivuxolimab in advanced cancers. Assay used: immunoSEQ multiplex PCR; TCRdb lists only in-frame clones, some missing. The sample shows tens of thousands of clones, under 95% of them seen only once. The material sequenced was CD4+ or CD8+ T cells sorted from blood, taken in a trial of the OX40 agonist ivuxolimab. These receptors were taken from an adult with an advanced solid tumor such as melanoma, head and neck, liver or kidney cancer.

The chain uses TRBV18 and TRBJ2-3; 12 nucleotides agree with TRBD2. Germline V lookup: CDR1 KGHSH, CDR2 LQKENI. The CDR3 consists of 17 residues. With V trimmed by 0 bases and J by 2 bases, 3 bases remained unmatched. CDR3 in amino acids: CASSPPTSGSNTDTQYF. In nucleotides, the CDR3 is TGTGCCAGCTCACCACCGACTAGCGGGAGTAACACAGATACGCAGTATTTT.

The V and J genes are TRBV19 and TRBJ1-1, with D tentatively TRBD1 (5 bases). The CDR3 covers 12 residues. Germline V lookup: CDR1 LNHDA, CDR2 SQIVND (reference sequence). Trimming cost V 6 bases and J 4 bases, with 9 bases left between them. The DNA of the CDR3 is TGTGCCAGTAGGGGACTGCGCACTGAAGCTTTCTTT. Residues: CASRGLRTEAFF.

This chain connects TRBV6-1 to TRBJ2-5; D is unclear. Trimming took off 8 bases at V and 1 base at J, with 8 bases between the two ends. Germline assignment: CDR1 MNHNS and CDR2 SASEGT. The CDR3 totals 12 residues. The CDR3 region has the DNA TGTGCCAGCTCTTCAAGCCAAGAGACCCAGTACTTC. Its protein is CASSSSQETQYF.